This paragraph reports one TCR beta chain. This specimen belongs to a study of blood T cell repertoires in COVID-19. Study-wide background: The United States, Italy and Spain provided the acute and convalescent COVID-19 samples. Nucleic acid was either cDNA or gDNA, and it came from T cells, B-cell-depleted T cells, or PBMCs.

V lost 4 bases, J lost 2 bases, and 1 base stayed unmatched. Germline V gives CDR1 SNHLY, CDR2 FYNNEI. The CDR3 runs 14 residues. Assay used: immunoSEQ multiplex PCR; TCRdb lists only in-frame clones, some missing. The sample lists about 200,000 clones, around 88% occurring once. Sequencing was performed on peripheral blood. V gene TRBV2 combines with J gene TRBJ2-1; 8 bases are a match to TRBD2. This sequence originates from a man younger than 35 with active or convalescent COVID-19. CDR3 sequence (DNA): TGTGCCAGCAGTGGGACTAGCCCCTACAATGAGCAGTTCTTC. Protein product: CASSGTSPYNEQFF. Combining the CDR3 with reference TRBV2 and TRBJ2-1 gives the whole variable domain EPEVTQTPSHQVTQMGQEVILRCVPISNHLYFYWYRQILGQKVEFLVSFYNNEISEKSEIFDDQFSVERPDGSNFTLKIRSTKLEDSAMYFCASSGTSPYNEQFFGPGTRLTVL.